This T cell receptor (beta chain) was observed in a study of beta chain features in type 1 diabetes. Notes on the study in general: People with Type 1 diabetes carried modestly yet significantly shorter TCRB CDR3s in all four CD4+ subsets. VDJ junctions from patients with type 1 diabetes contained fewer insertions and more deletions. High TCR expression in some cells could lead to their over-representation in cDNA sequencing.

Sorted CD4+ subsets: naive, central memory, regulatory, stem cell-like memory (CD45RO/CCR7/CD25/CD127/CD95/CD27 panel). This clone appeared a few times. Antigen unknown. Looked up from germline, CDR1 is MNHEY and CDR2 is SMNVEV (reference sequence). V lost 5 bases and J lost 1, with 8 bases in between. The CDR3 runs 13 residues. All of the isolated RNA was reverse transcribed, so expressed TCRB transcripts were sequenced. Only in-frame clones appear in the TCRdb table, and some are missing; sequencing was by immunoSEQ multiplex PCR. The table includes around 400,000 clones, approximately 16% detected once.

The TCR sequence derives from a woman younger than 35 in good health. Sample: naive CD4+ T cells from blood. The rearrangement joins TRBV27 to TRBJ1-1; D unresolved. The CDR3 region has the DNA TGTGCCAGCAGTACAGTGAGGAACACTGAAGCTTTCTTT. Amino acid sequence: CASSTVRNTEAFF.